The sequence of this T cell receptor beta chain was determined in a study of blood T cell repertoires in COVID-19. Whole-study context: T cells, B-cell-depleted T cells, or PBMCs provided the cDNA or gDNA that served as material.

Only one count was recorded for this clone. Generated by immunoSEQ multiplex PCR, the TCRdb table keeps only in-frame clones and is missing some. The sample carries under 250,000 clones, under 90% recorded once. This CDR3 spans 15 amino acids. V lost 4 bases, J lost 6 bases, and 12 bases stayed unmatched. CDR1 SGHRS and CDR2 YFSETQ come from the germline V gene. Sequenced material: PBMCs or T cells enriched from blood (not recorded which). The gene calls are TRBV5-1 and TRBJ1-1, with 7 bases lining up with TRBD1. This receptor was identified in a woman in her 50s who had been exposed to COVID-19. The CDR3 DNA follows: TGCGCCAGCAGCCGGGACTCAGGGGACAGAGCTGAAGCTTTCTTT. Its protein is CASSRDSGDRAEAFF.